The 32 T cell receptor beta chains reported below all come from one sample, sequenced in a study of cytomegalovirus exposure and HLA in healthy donors (dated by TCRdb to the late 2010s). To prepare the library, the immunoSEQ multiplex PCR assay was applied. For the multiplex PCR, a mixture combining 60 forward primers for TCR Vbeta segments and 13 reverse primers for TCR Jbeta segments was used. Sourced from immuneACCESS, this table was stored by TCRdb with only in-frame sequences that have V and J called. A share of the clones is absent; for the studies checked, an unresolved V gene accounts for under half, and the remainder has no known explanation. The sample's clone listing holds around 150,000 clones. Roughly 2% of the sample is in the top ten clones. Source material: PBMCs. Receptor source: a young man in good health and CMV-seronegative.

This rearrangement joins TRBV27 to TRBJ2-4; 7 bases align to TRBD1. After removal of 1 base from V and 6 bases from J, the junction contained 6 bases not matched to a gene. This CDR3 comprises 15 residues. Germline V gene lookup returns CDR1 MNHEY and CDR2 SMNVEV (reference sequence). The CDR3, as DNA: TGTGCCAGCAGTTTATTAGGGGGCCATGGAAACATTCAGTACTTC. It translates to CASSLLGGHGNIQYF.

The rearrangement uses TRBV11-3 and TRBJ2-1, with TRBD1 matching 9 bases. CDR3 length: 15 residues. Looked up from germline, CDR1 is SGHNT and CDR2 is YENEEA. Unmatched junction bases numbered 10, after V lost 5 bases and J lost 8 bases. As DNA, the CDR3 is TGTGCCAGCAGCAATTCCGGGACAGGGAAAGATGAGCAGTTCTTC. It encodes CASSNSGTGKDEQFF.

This chain uses TRBV9 with TRBJ1-5; D unresolved. CDR1 SGDLS and CDR2 YYNGEE come from the germline V gene. Trimming cost V 3 bases and J 4 bases, with 11 bases left between them. The CDR3 sequence is 14 residues long. CDR3 protein: CASSAREFNQPQHF. The CDR3 DNA follows: TGTGCCAGCAGCGCACGGGAGTTTAATCAGCCCCAGCATTTT.

V gene TRBV27 combines with J gene TRBJ1-2, with TRBD1 as a possible D gene (5 bases). V was pared by 3 bases and J by 3 bases, with 14 bases between. In germline, CDR1 is MNHEY, CDR2 SMNVEV (reference sequence). This CDR3 region has 15 residues. CDR3 sequence: CASSFGAGRDYGYTF. The DNA of the CDR3 is TGTGCCAGCAGTTTCGGGGCAGGGAGGGACTATGGCTACACCTTC.

V is TRBV5-1 and J is TRBJ2-7; 9 bases map to TRBD2. With V trimmed by 0 bases and J by 2 bases, 3 bases remained unmatched. Per the germline V gene, CDR1 is SGHRS and CDR2 is YFSETQ. The CDR3 length is 15 residues. The CDR3 sequence: CASSLGAGGTYEQYF. The CDR3 bases are TGCGCCAGCAGCTTGGGAGCGGGAGGTACCTACGAGCAGTACTTC.

The V gene is TRBV11-2, the J gene TRBJ2-5; the D gene is possibly TRBD2 (6 bases). Germline V gene data show CDR1 as SGHAT and CDR2 as FQNNGV. This CDR3 comprises 16 residues. Trimming took 0 bases from V and 4 from J, leaving 15 bases between them. The CDR3 here is CASSLDGGWDGETQYF. The CDR3 coding sequence is TGTGCCAGCAGCTTAGACGGGGGTTGGGACGGAGAGACCCAGTACTTC.

The rearrangement links TRBV9 to TRBJ2-1; 11 nucleotides align to TRBD2. The length of the CDR3 is 18 residues. Germline V gene lookup returns CDR1 SGDLS and CDR2 YYNGEE. V lost 0 bases, J lost 10 bases, and 15 bases stayed unmatched. The CDR3 nucleotides read TGTGCCAGCAGCGTAGCGGGTTTGGGGGCTAGCGGGAGGACCGAGCAGTTCTTC. This encodes CASSVAGLGASGRTEQFF.

This chain connects TRBV5-1 to TRBJ2-1; possibly TRBD2 for D (5 bases). V lost 8 bases to trimming and J lost 3 bases, with 18 bases between them. This CDR3 is 15 amino acids long. Germline loops: CDR1 SGHRS, CDR2 YFSETQ. The CDR3 region has the DNA TGCGCCAGTACCAACCCATCGGGATTCTACAATGAGCAGTTCTTC. It specifies CASTNPSGFYNEQFF.

The gene calls are TRBV28 and TRBJ2-7, with TRBD1 matching over 9 bases. The CDR3 is 16 amino acids. V shed 2 bases and J 2 bases; nucleotides not matched to a gene: 7. CDR1 is MDHEN and CDR2 is SYDVKM in the germline V gene. CDR3 DNA: TGTGCCAGCAGTTTACCCGGGACAGGGAGGCCCTACGAGCAGTACTTC. This encodes CASSLPGTGRPYEQYF.

The chain uses TRBV30 and TRBJ2-1; TRBD2 might be the D (6 bases). Germline V lookup: CDR1 GTSNPN, CDR2 SVGIG (reference sequence). Trimming shortened V by 4 bases and J by 5 bases, and 15 bases separated the two germline ends. The CDR3 loop spans 14 amino acids. For the CDR3, the DNA is TGTGCCTGGACGGAGGGTAGCACTGACAATGAGCAGTTCTTC. Protein product: CAWTEGSTDNEQFF.

The V call is TRBV11-2, the J call TRBJ2-1; weak D call: TRBD1 (5 bases). V was pared by 5 bases and J by 5 bases, with 16 bases between. CDR1 and CDR2 (germline): SGHAT, FQNNGV. The CDR3 is 15 residues long. The CDR3 DNA follows: TGTGCCAGCAGCCAACAGTTTGGGGCCCACAATGAGCAGTTCTTC. Translation: CASSQQFGAHNEQFF.

The V and J genes are TRBV27 and TRBJ1-2; possible D gene TRBD1, 5 bases. The germline V and J ends were trimmed by 6 bases and 7 bases, with 18 bases remaining between them. Germline V gene lookup returns CDR1 MNHEY and CDR2 SMNVEV (reference sequence). This CDR3 spans 14 amino acids. The CDR3 sequence is CASSPIYVGLGYTF. CDR3 nucleotide sequence: TGTGCCAGCAGCCCAATCTACGTGGGGCTTGGCTACACCTTC.

This clone is called medium-sized (0.01 to 0.1%) based on its frequency. The V and J genes are TRBV6-1 and TRBJ2-3; possibly TRBD2 for D (7 bases). The CDR3 consists of 15 residues. V was shortened by 3 bases and J by 2 bases, with 12 bases between the two germline ends. Germline V lookup: CDR1 MNHNS, CDR2 SASEGT. The CDR3 bases are TGTGCCAGCAGTGATGGGGCGGGGGCCACAGATACGCAGTATTTT. As protein: CASSDGAGATDTQYF.

The gene calls are TRBV2 and TRBJ1-2; 10 bases line up with TRBD1. The length of the CDR3 is 12 residues. CDR1 and CDR2 (germline): SNHLY, FYNNEI. V gave up 8 bases and J gave up 8 bases; unmatched junction bases: 5. The CDR3 here is CASGTGEGGYTF. CDR3 DNA sequence: TGTGCCAGCGGGACAGGGGAAGGAGGCTACACCTTC.

The chain couples TRBV6-4 to TRBJ1-1; TRBD1 is a possible D gene (6 bases). There are 14 residues in the CDR3. V was shortened by 6 bases and J by 5 bases, with 16 bases between the two germline ends. The V gene's germline CDR1 is MRHNA and CDR2 SNTAGT. The CDR3 DNA sequence: TGTGCCAGCAGAGTGACAGGCCTTAGGACTGAAGCTTTCTTT. Its translation is CASRVTGLRTEAFF.

The V and J genes are TRBV7-8 and TRBJ1-5; D might be TRBD1 (6 bases). The CDR3 covers 15 residues. V dropped 1 base and J dropped 3 bases, with 10 bases sitting between them. From germline, CDR1 is SGHVS and CDR2 FQNEAQ. The CDR3 loop is CASSLGAGDNQPQHF. The CDR3, as DNA: TGTGCCAGCAGCTTAGGGGCAGGGGACAATCAGCCCCAGCATTTT. The full variable domain, its missing parts supplied by reference TRBV7-8 and TRBJ1-5, is GAGVSQSPRYKVAKRGQDVALRCDPISGHVSLFWYQQALGQGPEFLTYFQNEAQLDKSGLPSDRFFAERPEGSVSTLKIQRTQQEDSAVYLCASSLGAGDNQPQHFGDGTRLSIL.

The V call is TRBV2, the J call TRBJ2-5; D gene ambiguous. The CDR3 consists of 13 residues. The germline gives CDR1 SNHLY, CDR2 FYNNEI. The V gene lost 4 bases and the J gene lost 1 base, with 7 bases spanning the gap. Here the CDR3 reads CASSAQIQETQYF. The CDR3, as DNA: TGTGCCAGCAGTGCCCAGATCCAAGAGACCCAGTACTTC.

The CDR3 DNA is TGTGCCAGCAGCTCCCTTGCAACTAATGAAAAACTGTTTTTT. Its translation: CASSSLATNEKLFF. The chain uses TRBV7-9 and TRBJ1-4; D is uncertain. The CDR3 extends over 14 amino acids. Germline V gives CDR1 SEHNR, CDR2 FQNEAQ (reference sequence). Trimming removed 4 bases at V and 0 bases at J, with 6 bases between.

The genes are TRBV5-1 and TRBJ1-3; D remains ambiguous. This CDR3 has 16 amino acids. V shed 0 bases and J shed 0 bases, with 10 bases lying between them. Per germline, CDR1 SGHRS and CDR2 YFSETQ. CDR3 sequence (DNA): TGCGCCAGCAGCTTGGTGAACGTAGCCTCTGGAAACACCATATATTTT. This codes for CASSLVNVASGNTIYF. The variable domain in full, completed from reference TRBV5-1 and TRBJ1-3, reads KAGVTQTPRYLIKTRGQQVTLSCSPISGHRSVSWYQQTPGQGLQFLFEYFSETQRNKGNFPGRFSGRQFSNSRSEMNVSTLELGDSALYLCASSLVNVASGNTIYFGEGSWLTVV.

V and J are TRBV10-1 and TRBJ2-4, with D uncertain. This CDR3 spans 12 amino acids. The V gene lost 7 bases and the J gene lost 8 bases, with 12 bases spanning the gap. Germline assignment: CDR1 WNHNN and CDR2 SYGVQD (reference sequence). The CDR3 is CASISGGDIQYF. CDR3 nucleotide sequence: TGCGCCAGCATCAGTGGCGGAGACATTCAGTACTTC.

The chain has TRBV6-1 and TRBJ1-1, with D perhaps matching TRBD1 (6 bases). V was shortened by 6 bases and J by 4 bases, with 15 bases between the two germline ends. This CDR3 has 14 residues. Looked up from germline, CDR1 is MNHNS and CDR2 is SASEGT. CDR3 in amino acids: CASRGGLLFTEAFF. In DNA, the CDR3 is TGTGCCAGCAGGGGGGGGCTCCTATTCACTGAAGCTTTCTTT.

The chain recombines TRBV6-5 with TRBJ1-6; D gene ambiguous. With 2 bases removed from V and 7 bases from J, the gap between germline ends came to 12 bases. This CDR3 comprises 15 residues. CDR1 and CDR2 (germline): MNHEY, SVGAGI. The CDR3: CASSYEGVGNSPLHF. CDR3 sequence (DNA): TGTGCCAGCAGTTACGAAGGAGTTGGCAATTCACCCCTCCACTTT.

The CDR3 region is CASSLRVRNTQYF. In DNA, the CDR3 is TGTGCCAGCAGCTTGAGGGTTCGGAATACGCAGTATTTT. The chain couples TRBV7-9 to TRBJ2-3; D is perhaps TRBD2 (5 bases). CDR3 size: 13 residues. Germline CDR1 SEHNR, CDR2 FQNEAQ (reference sequence). The V and J ends lost 3 bases and 7 bases respectively, with 11 bases between them.

The rearrangement links TRBV4-1 to TRBJ2-5, with 7 bases aligning to TRBD2. This CDR3 region has 21 residues. J lost 4 bases, V lost 3 bases, and 26 bases had no gene match. In germline, CDR1 is MGHRA, CDR2 YSYEKL. The CDR3 reads CASSHRFAGVGPDEVGETQYF. CDR3 DNA sequence: TGCGCCAGCAGCCATCGCTTCGCGGGAGTGGGGCCTGATGAAGTAGGAGAGACCCAGTACTTC.

The chain carries TRBV11-3 and TRBJ2-1, with a tentative D call TRBD1 (6 bases). This CDR3 is 14 amino acids long. Trimming cost V 4 bases and J 5 bases, with 12 bases left between them. In germline, CDR1 is SGHNT, CDR2 YENEEA. This CDR3 is CASSSQGSDNEQFF. For the CDR3, the DNA is TGTGCCAGCAGCTCACAGGGTTCAGACAATGAGCAGTTCTTC.

The CDR3: CAISETQGNEKLFF. The CDR3 DNA sequence: TGTGCCATCAGTGAAACACAGGGTAATGAAAAACTGTTTTTT. This chain links TRBV10-3 with TRBJ1-4; TRBD1 is a possible D gene (6 bases). The germline CDR1 and CDR2 sequences are ENHRY and SYGVKD. The CDR3 totals 14 residues. V lost 3 bases, J lost 4 bases, and 9 bases lay in between.

The chain has TRBV9 and TRBJ2-1; 7 nucleotides align to TRBD2. J was trimmed by 0 bases and V by 4 bases; bases with no gene match: 7. The CDR3 spans 16 residues. CDR1 SGDLS and CDR2 YYNGEE come from the germline V gene. CDR3 nucleotide sequence: TGTGCCAGCAGCCCTCTAGGGGAGGGCTCCTACAATGAGCAGTTCTTC. Encoded protein: CASSPLGEGSYNEQFF.

The chain employs TRBV2 and TRBJ2-5, with 7 bases that match TRBD2. The CDR3 is 16 residues long. The junction had 5 bases not matched to a gene; V was cut back by 0 bases and J by 1 base. The germline CDR1 and CDR2 sequences are SNHLY and FYNNEI. As DNA, the CDR3 is TGTGCCAGCAGTGAAGCTGAGGCTAGCGGCCAAGAGACCCAGTACTTC. This gives the protein CASSEAEASGQETQYF.

This chain links TRBV25-1 with TRBJ1-1, with D hard to call. V lost 4 bases and J lost 0, with 6 bases in between. The CDR3 spans 13 residues. Germline V lookup: CDR1 MGHDK, CDR2 SYGVNS. The CDR3 DNA sequence: TGTGCCAGCAGTGTTACAGTGAACACTGAAGCTTTCTTT. Translating it yields CASSVTVNTEAFF.

Notes on this clone: A junction boundary mismatches the germline segment, possibly from a read error. This sample includes further DNA sequences coding for the same CDR3. The rearrangement uses TRBV5-4 and TRBJ1-2; D is uncertain. Germline loops: CDR1 SGHNT, CDR2 YYREEE (reference sequence). The CDR3 is 15 residues long. The CDR3, as DNA: TGTGCCAGCAGCGACCAGACGGGTGCTAATTATGGCTACACCTTC. It encodes CASSDQTGANYGYTF.

The chain employs TRBV5-1 and TRBJ1-2; possible D gene TRBD1, 6 bases. The length of the CDR3 is 16 residues. CDR1 and CDR2 (germline): SGHRS, YFSETQ. Trimming took off 0 bases at V and 8 bases at J, with 20 bases between the two ends. Here the CDR3 DNA reads TGCGCCAGCAGCTTGGGCTTCGGATGGGGGACACTAGGCTACACCTTC. This translates into CASSLGFGWGTLGYTF.

The chain links TRBV11-2 to TRBJ2-1, with D perhaps matching TRBD2 (7 bases). Per germline, CDR1 SGHAT and CDR2 FQNNGV. This CDR3 contains 16 residues. V dropped 5 bases and J dropped 5 bases, with 19 bases sitting between them. CDR3 DNA: TGTGCCAGCAGCCCTGGTGGGGGGGCCTACCACAATGAGCAGTTCTTC. It encodes CASSPGGGAYHNEQFF.